The sample holds a few counts of the clone carrying this TCR beta chain. Its specificity is not known. TCRdb's table, derived via immunoSEQ multiplex PCR, lists solely in-frame clones and lacks some. The table lists tens of thousands of clones, just over 90% of them singletons. The sample originates from a study of T cell responses to AZD1222 COVID-19 vaccine. Study summary: Second doses were pooled across both intervals (about 4 or about 12 weeks).

The V end lost 3 bases, the J end lost 8 bases, and 21 bases lay between the germline ends. The germline V gene has CDR1 SGDLS and CDR2 YYNGEE. This CDR3 contains 16 residues. Findings of the study overall: Nearly half of the spike-specific TCRs reportedly recognize variant regions that carry no mutations.

The V call is TRBV9, the J call TRBJ2-1; D remains ambiguous. This receptor was identified in an adult in good health. The material was peripheral blood, obtained on day 0 of AZD1222 vaccination. The CDR3 sequence is CASSGGRGRSADEQFF. DNA of the CDR3: TGTGCCAGCAGCGGCGGAAGAGGCCGCTCGGCCGATGAGCAGTTCTTC.